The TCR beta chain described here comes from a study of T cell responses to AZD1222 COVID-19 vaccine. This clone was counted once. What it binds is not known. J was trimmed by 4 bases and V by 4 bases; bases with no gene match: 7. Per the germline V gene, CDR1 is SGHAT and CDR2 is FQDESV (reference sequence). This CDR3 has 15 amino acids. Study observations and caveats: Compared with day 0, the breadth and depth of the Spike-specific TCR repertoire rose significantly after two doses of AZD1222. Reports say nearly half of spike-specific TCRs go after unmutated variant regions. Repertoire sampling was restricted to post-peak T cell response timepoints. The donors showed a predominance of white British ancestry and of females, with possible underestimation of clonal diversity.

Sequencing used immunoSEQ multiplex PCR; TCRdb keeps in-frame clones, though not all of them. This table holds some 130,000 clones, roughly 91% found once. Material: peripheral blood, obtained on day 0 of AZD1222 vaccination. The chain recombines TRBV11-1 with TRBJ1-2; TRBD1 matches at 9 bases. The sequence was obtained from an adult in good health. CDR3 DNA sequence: TGTGCCAGCAGCTCCATCGACAGGGGGGTCTATGGCTACACCTTC. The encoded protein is CASSSIDRGVYGYTF.